This entry features one T cell receptor beta chain sequence. The data stem from a study of blood T cell repertoires in COVID-19. Trimming took 0 bases from V and 4 from J, leaving 4 bases between them. There are 13 residues in the CDR3. Germline V gene data show CDR1 as LGHNA and CDR2 as YSLEER. Measured with immunoSEQ multiplex PCR; TCRdb has only the in-frame clones, and not every one. The sample lists about 200,000 clones, 80% to 90% seen once, with about 3.3% in the top ten. The sequence came from a man aged 60 to 75 with acute or convalescent COVID-19. This rearrangement joins TRBV4-3 to TRBJ2-1, with no clear D. Sequenced sample: peripheral blood. The CDR3 spells CASSQDAYNEQFF. Here the CDR3 DNA reads TGCGCCAGCAGCCAAGATGCGTACAATGAGCAGTTCTTC.